One and the same sample provided the 5 T cell receptor beta chains below, sequenced in a study of blood T cells in healthy people across ages (dated by TCRdb to the mid-2010s). The library was obtained by 5' RACE. A second roughly 6 to 11 cycle PCR used a sample-barcoded 5' primer and a J-beta primer mix. TCRdb reran the public reads through fastp at Q25 and MiXCR, keeping productive beta chains. Every distinct CDR3 protein forms one entry, paired with its most common genes and DNA. The sample table records approximately 1,700,000 distinct CDR3 sequences; roughly two fifths of these occur just once. The ten biggest clones cover 20% to 25% of the sample. Sequenced sample: blood. Every receptor here comes from a human donor in good health.

The J gene is TRBJ2-3, the V gene TRBV12-5, with D hard to call. The CDR3 loop spans 18 amino acids. V was shortened by 3 bases and J by 0 bases, with 19 bases between the two germline ends. Germline loops: CDR1 LGHNT, CDR2 FRNRAP. The DNA of the CDR3 is TGTGCTAGTGGTTTTGCGAAGAGCGAATCATACAGCACAGATACGCAGTATTTT. Translated: CASGFAKSESYSTDTQYF.

This clonotype turned up a few times. The chain links TRBV20-1 to TRBJ2-5; TRBD2 matches at 12 bases. CDR3 length: 14 residues. Per the germline V gene, CDR1 is DFQATT and CDR2 is SNEGSKA (reference sequence). V gave up 4 bases and J gave up 1 base; unmatched junction bases: 1. The CDR3 DNA reads as TGCAGTGCTACTAGCGGGGGGGTCCAAGAGACCCAGTACTTC. This sequence encodes CSATSGGVQETQYF.

This clonotype was recorded a few times. This sequence joins TRBV4-2 and TRBJ2-5, with 9 bases that match TRBD2. Losses at the gene ends were 1 base for V and 5 bases for J; bases not matched to a gene: 8. There are 16 residues in the CDR3. CDR1 and CDR2 from the germline V gene are LGHNA and YNFKEQ. The CDR3 sequence: CASSQAGGGAVETQYF. As DNA, the CDR3 is TGTGCCAGCAGCCAAGCGGGCGGGGGGGCCGTGGAGACCCAGTACTTC.

Only a few counts were recorded for this clonotype. The chain couples TRBV7-2 to TRBJ2-1; 11 positions match TRBD2. Per germline, CDR1 SGHTA and CDR2 FQGNSA. The CDR3 has 18 residues. J lost 6 bases, V lost 3 bases, and 13 bases had no gene match. Written as DNA, the CDR3 is TGTGCCAGCAGCTTTGGCCTAGCGGGGGGTTGGGCTGCCAATGAGCAGTTCTTC. It translates to CASSFGLAGGWAANEQFF.

This chain links TRBV20-1 with TRBJ2-4; a possible D gene is TRBD2 (5 bases). The CDR3 sequence is 14 residues long. V was cut by 5 bases and J by 13 bases, with 24 bases left in between. Germline V gene data show CDR1 as DFQATT and CDR2 as SNEGSKA (reference sequence). Written as DNA, the CDR3 is TGCAGTGCTCGCTCGGGAATTTTGATAGGAGAGCAGTACTTC. Its translation: CSARSGILIGEQYF.